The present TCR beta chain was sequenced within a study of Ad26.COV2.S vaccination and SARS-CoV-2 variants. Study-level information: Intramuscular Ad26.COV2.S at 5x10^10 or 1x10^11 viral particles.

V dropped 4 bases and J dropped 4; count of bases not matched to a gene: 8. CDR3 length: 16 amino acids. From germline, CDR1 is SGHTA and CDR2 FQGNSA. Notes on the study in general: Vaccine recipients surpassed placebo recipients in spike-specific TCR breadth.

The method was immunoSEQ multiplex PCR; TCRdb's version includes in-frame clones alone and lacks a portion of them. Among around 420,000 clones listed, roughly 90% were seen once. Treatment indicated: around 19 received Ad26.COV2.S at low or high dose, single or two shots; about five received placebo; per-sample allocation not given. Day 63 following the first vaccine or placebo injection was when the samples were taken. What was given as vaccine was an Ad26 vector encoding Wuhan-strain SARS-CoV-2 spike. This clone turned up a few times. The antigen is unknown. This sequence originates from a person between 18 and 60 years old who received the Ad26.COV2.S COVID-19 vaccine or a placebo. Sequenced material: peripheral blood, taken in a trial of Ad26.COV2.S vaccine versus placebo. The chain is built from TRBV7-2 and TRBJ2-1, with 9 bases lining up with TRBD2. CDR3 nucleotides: TGTGCCAGCAGCTCTAAGCGGGGGGTCTCTTACAATGAGCAGTTCTTC. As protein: CASSSKRGVSYNEQFF.